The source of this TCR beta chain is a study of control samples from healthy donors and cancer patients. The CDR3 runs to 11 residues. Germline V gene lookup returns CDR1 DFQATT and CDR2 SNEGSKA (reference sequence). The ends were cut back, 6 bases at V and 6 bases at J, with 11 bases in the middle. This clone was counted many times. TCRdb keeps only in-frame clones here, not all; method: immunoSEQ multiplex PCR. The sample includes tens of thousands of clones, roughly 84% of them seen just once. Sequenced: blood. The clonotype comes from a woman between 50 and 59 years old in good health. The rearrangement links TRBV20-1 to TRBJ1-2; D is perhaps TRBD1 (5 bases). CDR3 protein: CSASGSHGYTF. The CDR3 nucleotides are TGCAGTGCATCAGGGTCCCATGGCTACACCTTC.